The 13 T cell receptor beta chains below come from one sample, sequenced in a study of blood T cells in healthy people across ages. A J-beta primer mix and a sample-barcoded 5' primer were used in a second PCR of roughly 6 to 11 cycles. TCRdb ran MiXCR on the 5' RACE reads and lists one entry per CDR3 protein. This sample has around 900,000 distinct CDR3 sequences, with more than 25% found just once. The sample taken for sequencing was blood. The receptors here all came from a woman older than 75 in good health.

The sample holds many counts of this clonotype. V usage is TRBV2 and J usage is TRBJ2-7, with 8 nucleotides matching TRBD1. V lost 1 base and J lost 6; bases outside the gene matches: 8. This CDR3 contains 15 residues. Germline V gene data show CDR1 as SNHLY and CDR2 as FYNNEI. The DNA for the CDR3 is TGTGCCAGCAGTGAAGTGGACAGGGTCAAAGGCGAGCAGTACTTC. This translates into CASSEVDRVKGEQYF.

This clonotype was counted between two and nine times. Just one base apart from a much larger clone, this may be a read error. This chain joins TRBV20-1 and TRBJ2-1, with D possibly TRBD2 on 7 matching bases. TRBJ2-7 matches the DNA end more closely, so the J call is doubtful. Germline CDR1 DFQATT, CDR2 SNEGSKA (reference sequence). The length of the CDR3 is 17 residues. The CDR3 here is CSARVARGGGSYNEQYF. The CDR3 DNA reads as TGCAGTGCTAGAGTTGCCCGTGGGGGGGGCTCCTACAATGAGCAGTACTTC.

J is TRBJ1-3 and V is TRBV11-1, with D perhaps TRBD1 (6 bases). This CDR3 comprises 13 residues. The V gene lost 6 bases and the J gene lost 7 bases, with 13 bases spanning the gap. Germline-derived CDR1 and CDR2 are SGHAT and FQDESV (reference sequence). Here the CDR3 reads CASSSGQRNTIYF. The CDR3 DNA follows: TGTGCCAGCAGTTCCGGACAGCGGAACACCATATATTTT.

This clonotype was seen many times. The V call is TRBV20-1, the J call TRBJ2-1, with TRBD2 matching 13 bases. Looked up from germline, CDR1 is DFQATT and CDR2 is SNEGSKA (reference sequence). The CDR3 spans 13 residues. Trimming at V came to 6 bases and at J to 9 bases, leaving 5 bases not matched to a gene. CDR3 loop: CSARTSGGTEQFF. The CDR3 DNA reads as TGCAGTGCCCGGACTAGCGGGGGAACTGAGCAGTTCTTC.

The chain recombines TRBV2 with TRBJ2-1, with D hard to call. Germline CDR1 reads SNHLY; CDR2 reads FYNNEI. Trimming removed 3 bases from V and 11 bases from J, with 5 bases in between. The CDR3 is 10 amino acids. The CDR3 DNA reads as TGTGCCAGCAGTGACAGGAAGCAGTTCTTC. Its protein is CASSDRKQFF.

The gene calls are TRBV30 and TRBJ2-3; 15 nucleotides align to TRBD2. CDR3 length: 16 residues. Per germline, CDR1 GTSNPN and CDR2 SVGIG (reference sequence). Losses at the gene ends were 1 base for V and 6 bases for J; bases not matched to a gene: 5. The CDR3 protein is CAWSEGLAGGGDTQYF. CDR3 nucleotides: TGTGCCTGGAGTGAGGGACTAGCGGGGGGCGGGGATACGCAGTATTTT.

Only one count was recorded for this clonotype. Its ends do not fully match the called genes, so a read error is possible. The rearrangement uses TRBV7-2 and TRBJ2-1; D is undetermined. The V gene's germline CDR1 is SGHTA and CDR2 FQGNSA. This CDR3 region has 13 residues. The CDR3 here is CASSLSHKETQVF. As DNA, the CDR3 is TGTGCCAGCAGCTTAAGCCATAAGGAGACCCAGGTCTTC.

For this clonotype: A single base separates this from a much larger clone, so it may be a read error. The CDR3 sequence is CASSHLSGGADEQFF. CDR3 DNA sequence: TGTGCCAGCAGCCATTTGAGCGGGGGGGCTGATGAGCAGTTCTTC. V is TRBV3-1 and J is TRBJ2-1; 10 bases agree with TRBD2. Germline V gene sequence: CDR1 LGHDT, CDR2 YNNKEL (reference sequence). The CDR3 is 15 residues long. Trimming at V came to 3 bases and at J to 8 bases, leaving 7 bases not matched to a gene.

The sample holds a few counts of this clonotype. CDR3 nucleotide sequence: TGTGCCAGCAGTGAACAGGGAGGGACGCGTCAGCCCCAGCATTTT. It encodes CASSEQGGTRQPQHF. The rearrangement links TRBV6-1 to TRBJ1-5; D may be TRBD1 (5 bases). Trimming left V 2 bases short and J 6 bases short, with 14 bases between. Germline CDR1 reads MNHNS; CDR2 reads SASEGT. The CDR3 runs 15 residues.

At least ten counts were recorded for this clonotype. The CDR3 sequence is CSYLAGGRGSYNEQFF. The CDR3 DNA follows: TGCAGCTACTTAGCGGGGGGCCGGGGCTCCTACAATGAGCAGTTCTTC. The chain has TRBV20-1 and TRBJ2-1; 10 bases line up with TRBD2. The CDR3 runs 16 residues. Germline V gene data show CDR1 as DFQATT and CDR2 as SNEGSKA (reference sequence).

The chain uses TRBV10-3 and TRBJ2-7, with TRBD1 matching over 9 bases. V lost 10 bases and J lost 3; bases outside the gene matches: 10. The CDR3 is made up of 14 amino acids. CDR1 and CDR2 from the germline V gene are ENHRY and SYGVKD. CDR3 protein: CATKNRGQDYEQYF. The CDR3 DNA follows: TGTGCCACCAAAAACAGGGGGCAAGACTACGAGCAGTACTTC.

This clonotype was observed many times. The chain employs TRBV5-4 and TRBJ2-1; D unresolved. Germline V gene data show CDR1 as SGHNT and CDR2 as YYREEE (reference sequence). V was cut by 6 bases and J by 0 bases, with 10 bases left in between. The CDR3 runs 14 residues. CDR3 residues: CASTHQSSYNEQFF. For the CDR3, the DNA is TGTGCCAGCACCCACCAGAGCTCCTACAATGAGCAGTTCTTC.

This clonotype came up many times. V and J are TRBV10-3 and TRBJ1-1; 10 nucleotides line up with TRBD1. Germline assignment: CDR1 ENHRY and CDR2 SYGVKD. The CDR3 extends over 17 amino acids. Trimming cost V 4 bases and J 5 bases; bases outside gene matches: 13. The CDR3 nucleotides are TGTGCCATCAGTGGGGGACTCCCGGGACAGGGGAAGACTGAAGCTTTCTTT. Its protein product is CAISGGLPGQGKTEAFF.